This section outlines one TCR beta chain sequence together with its context. The antigen remains unidentified. This sample is drawn from a study of beta chain features in type 1 diabetes. The overall study: Across the samples, 90 million to 120 million sorted cells were examined in total.

Expressed TCRB transcripts were sequenced because the entire RNA isolate underwent reverse transcription. Assay: immunoSEQ multiplex PCR; the TCRdb copy retains only in-frame clones and omits some. The table has roughly 450,000 clones, about an eighth seen once. Study observations and caveats: Diminished insertions and augmented deletions at VDJ junctions characterized type 1 diabetes patients. For patients, the naive, central memory and Treg TCRB repertoires appeared more alike than for healthy donors.

From germline, CDR1 is LNHNV and CDR2 YYDKDF (reference sequence). J was trimmed by 8 bases and V by 1 base; bases with no gene match: 5. This CDR3 region has 14 residues. The gene calls are TRBV15 and TRBJ1-3; 7 nucleotides align to TRBD1. The TCR originated in a woman between 18 and 30 years old in good health. Sequenced input: naive CD4+ T cells from blood. CDR3 region: CATSRVRGRDTIYF. The CDR3 DNA follows: TGTGCCACCAGCAGAGTAAGGGGGCGAGACACCATATATTTT.